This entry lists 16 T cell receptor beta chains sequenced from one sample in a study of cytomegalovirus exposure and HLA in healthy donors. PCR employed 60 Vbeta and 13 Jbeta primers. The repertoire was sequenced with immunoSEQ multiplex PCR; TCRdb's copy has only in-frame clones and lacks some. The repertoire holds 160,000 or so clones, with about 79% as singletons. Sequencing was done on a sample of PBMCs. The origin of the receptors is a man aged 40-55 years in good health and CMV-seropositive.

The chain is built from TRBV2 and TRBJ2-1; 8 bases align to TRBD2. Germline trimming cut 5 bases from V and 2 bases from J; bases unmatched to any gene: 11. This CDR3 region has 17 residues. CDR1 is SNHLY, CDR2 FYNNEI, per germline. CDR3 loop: CASSTLTSGGTYNEQFF. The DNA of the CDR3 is TGTGCCAGCAGTACTCTAACCAGCGGGGGTACCTACAATGAGCAGTTCTTC.

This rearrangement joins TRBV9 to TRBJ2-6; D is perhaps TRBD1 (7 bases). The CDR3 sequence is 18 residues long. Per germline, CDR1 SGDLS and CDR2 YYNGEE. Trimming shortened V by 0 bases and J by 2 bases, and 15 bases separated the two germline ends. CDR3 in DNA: TGTGCCAGCAGCGTAGGGGGTGCAGGGGGGACTGGGGCCAACGTCCTGACTTTC. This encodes CASSVGGAGGTGANVLTF.

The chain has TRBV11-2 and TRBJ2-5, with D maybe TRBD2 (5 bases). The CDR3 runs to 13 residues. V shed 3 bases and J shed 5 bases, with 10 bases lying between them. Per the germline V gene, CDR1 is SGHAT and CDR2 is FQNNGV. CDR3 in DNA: TGTGCCAGCAGCTTCACTAGGTGGGAGACCCAGTACTTC. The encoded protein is CASSFTRWETQYF.

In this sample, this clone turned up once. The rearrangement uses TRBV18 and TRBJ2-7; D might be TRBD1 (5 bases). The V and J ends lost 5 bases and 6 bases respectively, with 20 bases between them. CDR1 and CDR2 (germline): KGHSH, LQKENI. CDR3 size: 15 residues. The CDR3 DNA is TGTGCCAGCTCATTTTCGACAGCCCTTCAGGGCGAGCAGTACTTC. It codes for CASSFSTALQGEQYF.

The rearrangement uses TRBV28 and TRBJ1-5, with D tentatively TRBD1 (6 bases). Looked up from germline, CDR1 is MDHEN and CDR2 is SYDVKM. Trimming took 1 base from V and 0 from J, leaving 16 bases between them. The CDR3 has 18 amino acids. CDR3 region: CASSLFWQGIYSNQPQHF. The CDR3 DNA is TGTGCCAGCAGTTTATTTTGGCAGGGGATCTATAGCAATCAGCCCCAGCATTTT.

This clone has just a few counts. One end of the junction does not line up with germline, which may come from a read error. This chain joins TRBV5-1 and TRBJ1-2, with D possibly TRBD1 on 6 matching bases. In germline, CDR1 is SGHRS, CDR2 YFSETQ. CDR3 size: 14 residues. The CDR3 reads CASSFGQRGGGYTF. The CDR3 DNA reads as TGTGCCAGCAGCTTTGGACAGCGGGGGGGTGGCTACACCTTC. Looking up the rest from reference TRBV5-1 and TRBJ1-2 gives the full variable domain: KAGVTQTPRYLIKTRGQQVTLSCSPISGHRSVSWYQQTPGQGLQFLFEYFSETQRNKGNFPGRFSGRQFSNSRSEMNVSTLELGDSALYLCASSFGQRGGGYTFGSGTRLTVV.

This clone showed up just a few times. CDR3 sequence reads: CSVAGTVKNQETQYF. The CDR3 coding sequence is TGCAGCGTTGCCGGGACAGTCAAAAACCAAGAGACCCAGTACTTC. The chain recombines TRBV29-1 with TRBJ2-5; 7 bases are shared with TRBD1. This CDR3 has 15 residues. After removal of 4 bases from V and 0 bases from J, the junction contained 8 bases not matched to a gene. Germline V lookup: CDR1 SQVTM, CDR2 ANQGSEA.

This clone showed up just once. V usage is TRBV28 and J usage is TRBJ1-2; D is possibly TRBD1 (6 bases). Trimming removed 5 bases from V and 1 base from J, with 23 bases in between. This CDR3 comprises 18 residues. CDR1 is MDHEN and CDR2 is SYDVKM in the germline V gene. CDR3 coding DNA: TGTGCCAGCAGTCCATATTCGGGCGTGACAGGTTATAACTATGGCTACACCTTC. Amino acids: CASSPYSGVTGYNYGYTF.

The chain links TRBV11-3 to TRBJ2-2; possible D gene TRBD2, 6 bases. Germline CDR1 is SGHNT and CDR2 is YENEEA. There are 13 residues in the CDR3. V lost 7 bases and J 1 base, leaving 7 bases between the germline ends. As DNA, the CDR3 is TGTGCCAGCATTAGCGGGAACACCGGGGAGCTGTTTTTT. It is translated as CASISGNTGELFF.

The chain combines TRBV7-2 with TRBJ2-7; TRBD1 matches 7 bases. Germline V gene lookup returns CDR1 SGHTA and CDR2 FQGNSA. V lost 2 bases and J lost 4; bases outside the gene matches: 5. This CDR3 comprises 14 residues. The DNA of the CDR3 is TGTGCCAGCAGCTTATCGGGACAGATATACGAGCAGTACTTC. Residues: CASSLSGQIYEQYF. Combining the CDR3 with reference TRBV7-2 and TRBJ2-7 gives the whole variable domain GAGVSQSPSNKVTEKGKDVELRCDPISGHTALYWYRQSLGQGLEFLIYFQGNSAPDKSGLPSDRFSAERTGGSVSTLTIQRTQQEDSAVYLCASSLSGQIYEQYFGPGTRLTVT.

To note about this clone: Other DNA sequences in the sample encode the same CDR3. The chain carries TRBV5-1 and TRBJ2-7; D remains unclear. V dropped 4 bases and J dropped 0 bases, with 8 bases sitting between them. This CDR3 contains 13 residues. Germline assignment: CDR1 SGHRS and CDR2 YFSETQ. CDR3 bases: TGCGCCAGCAGCCTACCAAACTCCTACGAGCAGTACTTC. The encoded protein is CASSLPNSYEQYF.

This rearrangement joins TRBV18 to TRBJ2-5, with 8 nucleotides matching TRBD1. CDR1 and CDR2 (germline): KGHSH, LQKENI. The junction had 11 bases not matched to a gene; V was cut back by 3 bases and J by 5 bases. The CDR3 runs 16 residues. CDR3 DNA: TGTGCCAGCTCACCTTCGTTGCAGGGGGCGCGTGAGACCCAGTACTTC. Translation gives CASSPSLQGARETQYF.

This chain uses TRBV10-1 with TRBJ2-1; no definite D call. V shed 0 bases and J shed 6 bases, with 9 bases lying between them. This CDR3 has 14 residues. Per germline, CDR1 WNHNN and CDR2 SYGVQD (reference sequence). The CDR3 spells CASSESSSSNEQFF. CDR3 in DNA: TGCGCCAGCAGTGAGTCGAGTAGCTCCAATGAGCAGTTCTTC.

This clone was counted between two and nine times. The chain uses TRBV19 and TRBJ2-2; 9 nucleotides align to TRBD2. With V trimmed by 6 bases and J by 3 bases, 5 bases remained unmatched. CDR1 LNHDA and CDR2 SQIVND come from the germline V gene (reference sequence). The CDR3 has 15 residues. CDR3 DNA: TGTGCCAGTAGGATCGTAGCGGGGGACACCGGGGAGCTGTTTTTT. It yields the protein CASRIVAGDTGELFF.

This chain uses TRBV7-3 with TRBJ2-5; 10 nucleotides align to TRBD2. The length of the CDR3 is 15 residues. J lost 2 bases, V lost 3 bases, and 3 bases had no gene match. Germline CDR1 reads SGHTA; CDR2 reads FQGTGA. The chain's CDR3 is CASSFVAGGQETQYF. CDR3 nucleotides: TGTGCCAGCAGCTTCGTAGCGGGAGGACAAGAGACCCAGTACTTC.

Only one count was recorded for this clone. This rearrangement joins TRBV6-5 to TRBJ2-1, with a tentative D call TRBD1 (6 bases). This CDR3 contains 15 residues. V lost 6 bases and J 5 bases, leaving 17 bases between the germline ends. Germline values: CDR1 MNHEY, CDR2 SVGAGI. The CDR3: CASRFDRRKNNEQFF. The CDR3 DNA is TGTGCCAGCAGATTCGACAGGAGAAAGAACAATGAGCAGTTCTTC.